One sample yielded the 28 T cell receptor beta chains listed below, sequenced in a study of T cell repertoires in ileal Crohn's disease. Time point noted: proximal margin of the surgical specimen (macroscopically non-inflamed). TCRdb's table, derived via immunoSEQ multiplex PCR, lists solely in-frame clones and lacks some. Of 4,000 to 6,000 clones in the sample, more than 75% were seen once. Sequences were obtained from ileal tissue. Every receptor here comes from an adult with Crohn's disease.

J is TRBJ1-1 and V is TRBV7-9, with D possibly matching TRBD1 (5 bases). Germline CDR1 reads SEHNR; CDR2 reads FQNEAQ (reference sequence). V was cut by 5 bases and J by 1 base, with 11 bases left in between. The CDR3 contains 14 residues. CDR3 nucleotides: TGTGCCAGCAGCATTGCGGGGGGGAACACTGAAGCTTTCTTT. Encoded protein: CASSIAGGNTEAFF.

This clone is a singleton in its sample. This chain links TRBV5-1 with TRBJ1-2; D not resolved. Germline assignment: CDR1 SGHRS and CDR2 YFSETQ. Trimming pared 0 bases from V and 2 bases from J, leaving 8 bases between. The CDR3 totals 14 residues. The CDR3 sequence: CASSLAGGNYGYTF. CDR3 bases: TGCGCCAGCAGCTTGGCCGGCGGAAACTATGGCTACACCTTC.

The rearrangement links TRBV9 to TRBJ2-3; 7 bases line up with TRBD2. This CDR3 is 15 amino acids long. Germline V gives CDR1 SGDLS, CDR2 YYNGEE. After removal of 5 bases from V and 2 bases from J, the junction contained 8 bases not matched to a gene. The CDR3 DNA follows: TGTGCCAGCAGTGGCGGGAGACAACCCACAGATACGCAGTATTTT. It codes for CASSGGRQPTDTQYF.

The chain has TRBV6-4 and TRBJ1-1, with D unresolved. This CDR3 region has 15 residues. The germline CDR1 and CDR2 sequences are MRHNA and SNTAGT. With 2 bases removed from V and 5 bases from J, the gap between germline ends came to 15 bases. CDR3 in amino acids: CASSDAPRWKTEAFF. Here the CDR3 DNA reads TGTGCCAGCAGTGACGCACCTAGGTGGAAGACTGAAGCTTTCTTT.

The chain recombines TRBV10-1 with TRBJ2-5; D may be TRBD1 (6 bases). The CDR3 sequence is 18 residues long. V lost 7 bases and J lost 3, with 27 bases in between. The germline CDR1 and CDR2 sequences are WNHNN and SYGVQD (reference sequence). The CDR3 sequence is CASMLMTGKGRGEETQYF. The CDR3 nucleotides read TGCGCCAGCATGCTCATGACAGGCAAAGGCCGTGGTGAAGAGACCCAGTACTTC.

This clone occurred once. The CDR3 here is CASSIQGLAATQYF. CDR3 sequence (DNA): TGTGCCAGTAGTATCCAGGGGCTGGCGGCTACGCAGTATTTT. V is TRBV19 and J is TRBJ2-3; tentatively, D is TRBD1 (6 bases). The germline gives CDR1 LNHDA, CDR2 SQIVND (reference sequence). The ends were cut back, 3 bases at V and 8 bases at J, with 15 bases in the middle. This CDR3 contains 14 residues.

This chain uses TRBV30 with TRBJ2-6; 7 bases align to TRBD1. The CDR3 totals 14 residues. With V trimmed by 4 bases and J by 2 bases, 2 bases remained unmatched. Looked up from germline, CDR1 is GTSNPN and CDR2 is SVGIG (reference sequence). CDR3 sequence reads: CAWTTGAGANVLTF. The CDR3, as DNA: TGTGCCTGGACTACAGGGGCTGGGGCCAACGTCCTGACTTTC.

This rearrangement joins TRBV4-3 to TRBJ2-7; TRBD2 might be the D (6 bases). CDR1 and CDR2 from the germline V gene are LGHNA and YSLEER. The CDR3 is 16 amino acids. V lost 3 bases, J lost 0 bases, and 15 bases lay in between. The CDR3 DNA is TGCGCCAGCAGCCAGATTGGGCTAGCGTGCTCCTACGAGCAGTACTTC. Encoded protein: CASSQIGLACSYEQYF.

This clone has only one observation. This chain uses TRBV5-1 with TRBJ2-3, with D possibly matching TRBD2 (7 bases). There are 15 residues in the CDR3. Trimming left V 4 bases short and J 3 bases short, with 15 bases between. Germline values: CDR1 SGHRS, CDR2 YFSETQ. The CDR3 loop is CASSPGRGGTDTQYF. Here the CDR3 DNA reads TGCGCCAGCAGCCCTGGTAGGGGGGGAACAGATACGCAGTATTTT. Using reference TRBV5-1 and TRBJ2-3 for the parts outside the CDR3, the full variable domain is KAGVTQTPRYLIKTRGQQVTLSCSPISGHRSVSWYQQTPGQGLQFLFEYFSETQRNKGNFPGRFSGRQFSNSRSEMNVSTLELGDSALYLCASSPGRGGTDTQYFGPGTRLTVL.

The genes are TRBV5-5 and TRBJ1-1; maybe TRBD1 (5 bases). Germline CDR1 and CDR2: SGHKS and YYEKEE (reference sequence). V was clipped by 7 bases and J by 6 bases, with 16 bases between them. This CDR3 has 13 residues. The CDR3 coding sequence is TGTGCCAGCCCCGAGGAGAGAGGGGCTGAAGCTTTCTTT. Its translation is CASPEERGAEAFF.

CDR3 amino acids: CASPTEYEQYF. Here the CDR3 DNA reads TGCGCCAGCCCGACAGAATACGAGCAGTACTTC. The chain combines TRBV4-3 with TRBJ2-7; weak D call: TRBD1 (5 bases). The CDR3 length is 11 residues. The V gene lost 8 bases and the J gene lost 4 bases, with 9 bases spanning the gap. Germline assignment: CDR1 LGHNA and CDR2 YSLEER.

This chain links TRBV27 with TRBJ1-2; D call uncertain. With 5 bases removed from V and 2 bases from J, the gap between germline ends came to 9 bases. Per the germline V gene, CDR1 is MNHEY and CDR2 is SMNVEV (reference sequence). This CDR3 comprises 13 residues. CDR3: CASSRERNYGYTF. For the CDR3, the DNA is TGTGCCAGCAGTCGGGAGAGGAACTATGGCTACACCTTC.

The chain employs TRBV7-2 and TRBJ2-1; D is uncertain. Per the germline V gene, CDR1 is SGHTA and CDR2 is FQGNSA. This CDR3 is 12 amino acids long. Trimming removed 5 bases from V and 4 bases from J, with 6 bases in between. The chain's CDR3 is CASSPVYNEQFF. The CDR3 region has the DNA TGTGCCAGCAGCCCAGTTTACAATGAGCAGTTCTTC.

The rearrangement joins TRBV5-6 to TRBJ2-3; 7 bases are a match to TRBD2. V gave up 1 base and J gave up 6 bases; unmatched junction bases: 14. Germline V gene lookup returns CDR1 SGHDT and CDR2 YYEEEE. CDR3 length equals 17 residues. The CDR3 is CASSLQWRGRFRDTQYF. CDR3 bases: TGTGCCAGCAGCTTGCAGTGGCGGGGGAGATTCCGGGATACGCAGTATTTT.

The chain is built from TRBV5-5 and TRBJ1-2; D possibly corresponds to TRBD1 (5 bases). Looked up from germline, CDR1 is SGHKS and CDR2 is YYEKEE (reference sequence). The CDR3 extends over 15 amino acids. V gave up 0 bases and J gave up 6 bases, with 15 bases separating them. CDR3 in DNA: TGTGCCAGCAGCTTGGGGTTGGGGCAGGGCGATGGCTACACCTTC. Translated: CASSLGLGQGDGYTF.

The J gene is TRBJ2-2, the V gene TRBV30; D possibly corresponds to TRBD2 (6 bases). Trimming removed 7 bases from V and 6 bases from J, with 15 bases in between. This CDR3 is 13 amino acids long. Germline lookup yields CDR1 GTSNPN and CDR2 SVGIG (reference sequence). DNA of the CDR3: TGTGCCTCCGACGCCGGAGGGCCCGGGGAGCTGTTTTTT. Translating gives CASDAGGPGELFF.

Within the sample, this clone is large (0.1 to 1%). V is TRBV30 and J is TRBJ1-1; TRBD1 agrees at 12 bases. The J segment lost 11 bases and the V segment lost 8 bases, leaving 15 bases of the junction unmatched. This CDR3 region has 14 residues. Germline V lookup: CDR1 GTSNPN, CDR2 SVGIG (reference sequence). The CDR3 DNA reads TGTGCCACATGGGGGGGACAGGGGGCGTCGGGTGCTTTCTTT. As protein: CATWGGQGASGAFF.

This chain joins TRBV7-3 and TRBJ2-5; 7 bases map to TRBD1. CDR1 and CDR2 from the germline V gene are SGHTA and FQGTGA. The V segment lost 5 bases and the J segment 5 bases; nucleotides outside the gene matches: 5. This CDR3 region has 13 residues. CDR3 coding DNA: TGTGCCAGCAGCCGGGGACAGCGTGAGACCCAGTACTTC. It is translated as CASSRGQRETQYF.

This rearrangement joins TRBV18 to TRBJ1-2; 9 bases are shared with TRBD1. Trimming removed 4 bases from V and 4 bases from J; junction bases left unmatched: 13. Germline values: CDR1 KGHSH, CDR2 LQKENI. CDR3 length: 17 residues. The CDR3 bases are TGTGCCAGCTCACTTGAGGGACAGGGCTCGTTTAGCTATGGCTACACCTTC. Encoded protein: CASSLEGQGSFSYGYTF.

The chain employs TRBV4-1 and TRBJ2-5; 9 nucleotides match TRBD2. CDR1 MGHRA and CDR2 YSYEKL come from the germline V gene. The CDR3 consists of 18 residues. Losses at the gene ends were 1 base for V and 6 bases for J; bases not matched to a gene: 15. The CDR3 coding sequence is TGCGCCAGCAGCCAAGGTCCTAGCGGGGAGACGGTTGTACAGACCCAGTACTTC. Amino acid sequence: CASSQGPSGETVVQTQYF.

This rearrangement joins TRBV5-1 to TRBJ1-1; D remains ambiguous. The CDR3 is 15 amino acids. V was trimmed by 0 bases and J by 7 bases, leaving 16 bases between them. Germline V CDR1 and CDR2: SGHRS, YFSETQ. The CDR3 spells CASSLGYGDIHEAFF. CDR3 nucleotide sequence: TGCGCCAGCAGCTTGGGCTACGGTGATATCCATGAAGCTTTCTTT. The full variable domain, rest sourced from reference TRBV5-1 and TRBJ1-1, is KAGVTQTPRYLIKTRGQQVTLSCSPISGHRSVSWYQQTPGQGLQFLFEYFSETQRNKGNFPGRFSGRQFSNSRSEMNVSTLELGDSALYLCASSLGYGDIHEAFFGQGTRLTVV.

The rearrangement joins TRBV19 to TRBJ1-1; 10 bases line up with TRBD1. Germline CDR1 and CDR2: LNHDA and SQIVND (reference sequence). The V gene end was trimmed by 6 bases and the J gene end by 6 bases; junction bases not matched to a gene: 7. The CDR3 contains 14 residues. The CDR3 DNA reads as TGTGCCAGTAGGAGAACCGGGACAGGGGCTGAAGCTTTCTTT. It specifies CASRRTGTGAEAFF.

V gene TRBV9 combines with J gene TRBJ2-7; D unresolved. The germline V gene has CDR1 SGDLS and CDR2 YYNGEE. The CDR3 loop spans 13 amino acids. The ends were cut back, 0 bases at V and 4 bases at J, with 8 bases in the middle. The CDR3 sequence: CASSVGVGYEQYF. CDR3 nucleotides: TGTGCCAGCAGCGTAGGGGTTGGGTACGAGCAGTACTTC.

By sample fraction, this clone is large (0.1 to 1%). The genes are TRBV4-1 and TRBJ1-6, with D tentatively TRBD1 (5 bases). CDR3 size: 15 residues. V gave up 0 bases and J gave up 10 bases, with 13 bases separating them. CDR1 and CDR2 (germline): MGHRA, YSYEKL. The CDR3 DNA is TGCGCCAGCAGCCAAGATGGGGGACTCCGGTCACCCCTCCACTTT. It codes for CASSQDGGLRSPLHF.

The V call is TRBV15, the J call TRBJ2-3, with 7 bases matching TRBD2. J lost 2 bases, V lost 0 bases, and 5 bases had no gene match. The germline V gene encodes CDR1 LNHNV and CDR2 YYDKDF (reference sequence). This CDR3 has 16 residues. The CDR3 bases are TGTGCCACCAGCAGAGATGCGGGAGCGCACACAGATACGCAGTATTTT. Protein product: CATSRDAGAHTDTQYF.

The rearrangement joins TRBV19 to TRBJ2-7; a possible D gene is TRBD1 (6 bases). Germline loops: CDR1 LNHDA, CDR2 SQIVND (reference sequence). Deletions cut 6 bases from V and 3 bases from J, with 12 bases between. The CDR3 has 13 residues. CDR3 sequence (DNA): TGTGCCAGTAGGGCTCCGGACAGCTACGAGCAGTACTTC. Amino acids: CASRAPDSYEQYF.

The genes are TRBV2 and TRBJ2-5, with D uncertain. The DNA end is more similar to TRBJ2-7, so the J call may be wrong. The CDR3 runs to 11 residues. Germline CDR1 and CDR2: SNHLY and FYNNEI. In nucleotides, the CDR3 is TGTGCCAGCAGTCTTCTCTACGAGCAGTACTTC. Encoded protein: CASSLLYEQYF.

This clone was seen a handful of times. The V gene is TRBV6-1, the J gene TRBJ1-2; no firm D call. The CDR3 runs 13 residues. Trimming stripped 2 bases from V and 0 bases from J, with 4 bases between. Germline V gene lookup returns CDR1 MNHNS and CDR2 SASEGT. CDR3 loop: CASSESPNYGYTF. Written as DNA, the CDR3 is TGTGCCAGCAGTGAATCGCCTAACTATGGCTACACCTTC.